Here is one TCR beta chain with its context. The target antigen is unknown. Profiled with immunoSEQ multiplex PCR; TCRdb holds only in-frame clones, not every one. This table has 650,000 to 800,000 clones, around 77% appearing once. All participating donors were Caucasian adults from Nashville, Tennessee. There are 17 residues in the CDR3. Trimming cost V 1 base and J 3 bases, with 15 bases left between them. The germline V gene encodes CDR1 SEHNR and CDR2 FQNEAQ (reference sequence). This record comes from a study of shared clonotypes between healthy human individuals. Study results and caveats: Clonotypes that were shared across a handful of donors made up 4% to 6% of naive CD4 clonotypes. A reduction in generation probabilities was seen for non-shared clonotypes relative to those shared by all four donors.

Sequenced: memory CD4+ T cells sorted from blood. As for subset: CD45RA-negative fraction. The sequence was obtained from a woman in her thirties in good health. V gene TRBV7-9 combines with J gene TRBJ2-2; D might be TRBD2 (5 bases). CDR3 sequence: CASSLGPGKIYTGELFF. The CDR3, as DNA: TGTGCCAGCAGCTTAGGACCCGGGAAAATATACACCGGGGAGCTGTTTTTT.